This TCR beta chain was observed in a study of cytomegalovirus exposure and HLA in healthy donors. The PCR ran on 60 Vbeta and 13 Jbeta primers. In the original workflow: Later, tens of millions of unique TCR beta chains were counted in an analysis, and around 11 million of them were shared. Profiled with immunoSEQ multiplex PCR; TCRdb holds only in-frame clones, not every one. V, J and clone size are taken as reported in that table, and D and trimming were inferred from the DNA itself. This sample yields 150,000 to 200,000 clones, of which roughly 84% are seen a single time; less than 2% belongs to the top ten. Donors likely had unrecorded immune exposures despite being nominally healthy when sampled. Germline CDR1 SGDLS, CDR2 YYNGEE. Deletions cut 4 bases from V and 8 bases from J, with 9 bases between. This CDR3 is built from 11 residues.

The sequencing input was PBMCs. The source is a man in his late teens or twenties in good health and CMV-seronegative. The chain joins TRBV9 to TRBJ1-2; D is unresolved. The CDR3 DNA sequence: TGTGCCAGCAGCCTCCCTGGCGGCTACACCTTC. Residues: CASSLPGGYTF.